This T cell receptor beta chain stems from a study of blood T cell repertoires in COVID-19. Overall study context: PBMCs, B-cell-depleted T cells, or T cells were the source of the cDNA or gDNA that made up the material.

Clones were sequenced by immunoSEQ multiplex PCR, and TCRdb holds only the in-frame ones, with some missing. This sample has around 220,000 clones, with around nine tenths found just once. Looked up from germline, CDR1 is LNHDA and CDR2 is SQIVND (reference sequence). The CDR3 contains 13 residues. J gave up 16 bases and V 4 bases, and 11 bases lay outside the gene matches. Living in 24 US areas, the participants were between roughly 18 and 95 years of age. Recovered participants had two consecutive negative NP/OP PCR tests, healthcare professional clearance, or symptom resolution. The rearrangement links TRBV19 to TRBJ2-1; TRBD2 matches at 9 bases. The receptor's source is a woman under 30 who had recovered from COVID-19. Sequencing used PBMCs or T cells enriched from blood (not recorded which). The CDR3 loop is CASSTPGTSHPFF. Here the CDR3 DNA reads TGTGCCAGTAGTACTCCCGGGACTAGCCACCCCTTCTTC.